The 2 T cell receptor beta chains below were found in one sample sequenced in a study of blood T cells in healthy people across ages. Alongside a J-beta primer mix, a sample-barcoded 5' primer served in a second PCR lasting roughly 7 to 12 cycles. TCRdb re-derived calls from the 5' RACE reads in MiXCR, one entry per CDR3 protein. The sample carries under 2 million distinct CDR3 sequences, about 31% recorded once. The specimen sequenced was blood. Receptors were obtained from a woman aged 25 to 45 in good health.

V is TRBV29-1 and J is TRBJ2-5; TRBD1 matches at 9 bases. The CDR3 loop spans 14 amino acids. V trimming: 7 bases; J trimming: 4 bases; junction bases outside the gene matches: 10. Per germline, CDR1 SQVTM and CDR2 ANQGSEA. As DNA, the CDR3 is TGCAGCGCACAAACAGGGGGCGCAGGAGAGACCCAGTACTTC. This sequence encodes CSAQTGGAGETQYF.

The chain is built from TRBV30 and TRBJ2-7; D unresolved. Trimming left V 0 bases short and J 7 bases short, with 19 bases between. The germline gives CDR1 GTSNPN, CDR2 SVGIG (reference sequence). This CDR3 has 15 residues. CDR3 sequence (DNA): TGTGCCTGGAGTGTTCCTTGGACCCAAGCACGAGAGCAGTACTTC. Its translation is CAWSVPWTQAREQYF.